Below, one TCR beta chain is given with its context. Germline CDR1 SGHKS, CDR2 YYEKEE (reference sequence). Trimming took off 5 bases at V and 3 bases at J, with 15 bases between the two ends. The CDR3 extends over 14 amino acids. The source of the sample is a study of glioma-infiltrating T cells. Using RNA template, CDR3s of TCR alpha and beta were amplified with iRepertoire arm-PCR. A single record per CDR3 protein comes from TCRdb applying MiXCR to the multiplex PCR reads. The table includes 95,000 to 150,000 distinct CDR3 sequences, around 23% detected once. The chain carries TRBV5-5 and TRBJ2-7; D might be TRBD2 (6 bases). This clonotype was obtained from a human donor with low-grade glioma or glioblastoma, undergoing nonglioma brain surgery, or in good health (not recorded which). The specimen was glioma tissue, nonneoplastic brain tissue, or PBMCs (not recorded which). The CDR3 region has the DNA TGTGCCAGCAGGGCCGGGACTTCTATCTACGAGCAGTACTTC. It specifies CASRAGTSIYEQYF.